This T cell receptor beta chain appears in the sequencing data of a study of human T cells and chemical hapten exposure. About the study: Small differences in pooled library volume mainly drove the variation in TCR yields per sample. Overall study findings and caveats: DPC sensitization left the count of TCRs above 1 in 1000 unchanged.

Within the library, unique molecular identifiers were attached to each individual cDNA molecule. How the authors handled the data: With a range of about 23,224 to 750,000, the median per sample was roughly 95,000 TCRs. MiXCR, applied by TCRdb to the RACE reads, yields one record per CDR3 protein. These V and J calls originate from TCRdb's pipeline instead of the authors' own analysis. The profile shows fewer than 40,000 distinct CDR3 sequences, around 5.9% of them singletons. Time point meaning: healthy volunteer bleed at 6 weeks. Unfractionated whole blood was the source of the extracted total RNA. CDR1 MDHEN and CDR2 SYDVKM come from the germline V gene. This CDR3 has 15 residues. V shed 0 bases and J 5 bases; nucleotides not matched to a gene: 4. About this clonotype itself: As yet, its antigen is unknown.

V and J are TRBV28 and TRBJ1-1; TRBD1 agrees at 9 bases. The receptor was derived from a human donor in good health. Some clones in this sample may be carry-over from other donors' samples. The material sequenced was whole blood. The CDR3 loop reads CASSLWTGGGTEAFF. In DNA, the CDR3 is TGTGCCAGCAGTTTATGGACAGGGGGAGGAACTGAAGCTTTCTTT.